This T cell receptor beta chain was identified during a study of T cells in Graves' hyperthyroidism and ophthalmopathy. Study outcomes and limitations: The model predicted ophthalmopathy a median around 6.5 months before onset. Expanded thyroid clonotypes (above 0.001) were mostly also found in blood.

This clonotype was recorded at least ten times. Its antigen is not known. Patients showing uncontrolled infection, other autoimmune disease, pregnancy or lactation were ineligible. From RNA transcripts, TCR beta CDR3 regions were amplified. First-round RT-PCR of the TCR CDR3 relied on the HTBI primer set. TCRdb independently ran MiXCR on the multiplex PCR reads; one entry per CDR3 protein. The data contain around 540,000 distinct CDR3 sequences, around 45% of them singletons. This TCR was sampled from a woman aged 18-29 years with Graves' hyperthyroidism. Material for sequencing was peripheral blood or thyroid tissue (not recorded which).

Here the CDR3 DNA reads TGTGCCAGCAGCGAACAGGGGGCCTCCTACGAGCAGTACTTC. Protein product: CASSEQGASYEQYF. The chain employs TRBV9 and TRBJ2-7; 9 positions match TRBD1. Germline CDR1 SGDLS, CDR2 YYNGEE. With 3 bases clipped from V and 0 bases from J, the junction kept 1 base outside the gene matches. This CDR3 comprises 14 residues.